This entry concerns a single T cell receptor (beta chain). These data belong to a study of T cells after yellow fever vaccination. This CDR3 has 14 residues. Germline loops: CDR1 LGHNA, CDR2 YSLEER. Trimming at V came to 1 base and at J to 1 base, leaving 0 bases not matched to a gene. A process of 5'RACE template switching, which added a universal primer site and UMIs, was used to make TCR cDNA. TCRdb recomputed calls from the 5' RACE reads with MiXCR, one row per CDR3 protein. The sample has 610,000 or so distinct CDR3 sequences, 9% to 15% seen once; the top ten hold under 15%. This chain links TRBV4-3 with TRBJ2-7; 8 nucleotides match TRBD2. Sequenced here: PBMCs, sampled on the day of the yellow fever booster vaccination. The sequence was collected from a man aged 30 to 39 who received the YFV17D yellow fever vaccine. CDR3 nucleotide sequence: TGCGCCAGCAGCCAAGCGGGGGGGTCCTACGAGCAGTACTTC. Translating it yields CASSQAGGSYEQYF.